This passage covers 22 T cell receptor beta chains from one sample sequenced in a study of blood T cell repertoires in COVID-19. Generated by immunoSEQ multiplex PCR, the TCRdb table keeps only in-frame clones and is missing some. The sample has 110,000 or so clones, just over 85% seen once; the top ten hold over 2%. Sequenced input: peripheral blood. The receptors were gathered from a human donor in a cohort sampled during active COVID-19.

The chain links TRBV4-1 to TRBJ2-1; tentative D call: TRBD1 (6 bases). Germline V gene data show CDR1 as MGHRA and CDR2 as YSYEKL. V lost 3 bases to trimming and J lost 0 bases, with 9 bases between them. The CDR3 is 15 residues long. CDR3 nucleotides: TGCGCCAGCAGCCAGATGGACAGCTCCTACAATGAGCAGTTCTTC. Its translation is CASSQMDSSYNEQFF.

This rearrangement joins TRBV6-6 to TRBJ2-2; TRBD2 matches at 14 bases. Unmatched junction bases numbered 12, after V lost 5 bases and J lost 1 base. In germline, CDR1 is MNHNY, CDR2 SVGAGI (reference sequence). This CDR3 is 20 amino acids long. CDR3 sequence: CASSRSGTSGSRVNTGELFF. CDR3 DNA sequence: TGTGCCAGCAGTCGGTCCGGGACTAGCGGGAGTCGGGTGAACACCGGGGAGCTGTTTTTT.

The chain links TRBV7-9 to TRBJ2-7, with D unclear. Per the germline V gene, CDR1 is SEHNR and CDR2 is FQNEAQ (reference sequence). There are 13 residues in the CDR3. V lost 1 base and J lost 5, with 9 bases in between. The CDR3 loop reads CASSLDPVHEQYF. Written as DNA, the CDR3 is TGTGCCAGCAGCTTAGACCCGGTGCACGAGCAGTACTTC.

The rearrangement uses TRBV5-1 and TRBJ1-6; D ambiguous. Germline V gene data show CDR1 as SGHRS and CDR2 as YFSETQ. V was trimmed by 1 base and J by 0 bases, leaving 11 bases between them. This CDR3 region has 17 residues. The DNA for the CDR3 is TGCGCCAGCAGCTTGAATTTGGGCAACTCCTATAATTCACCCCTCCACTTT. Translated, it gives CASSLNLGNSYNSPLHF.

For the CDR3, the DNA is TGTGCCAGCAGTGAATTAGGGACAGGCGATGAGCAGTTCTTC. It yields the protein CASSELGTGDEQFF. This chain connects TRBV25-1 to TRBJ2-1; 8 bases match TRBD1. The CDR3 totals 14 residues. V lost 1 base, J lost 8 bases, and 4 bases stayed unmatched. Germline CDR1 reads MGHDK; CDR2 reads SYGVNS. The full variable domain, with the rest looked up from reference TRBV25-1 and TRBJ2-1, is EADIYQTPRYLVIGTGKKITLECSQTMGHDKMYWYQQDPGMELHLIHYSYGVNSTEKGDLSSESTVSRIRTEHFPLTLESARPSHTSQYLCASSELGTGDEQFFGPGTRLTVL.

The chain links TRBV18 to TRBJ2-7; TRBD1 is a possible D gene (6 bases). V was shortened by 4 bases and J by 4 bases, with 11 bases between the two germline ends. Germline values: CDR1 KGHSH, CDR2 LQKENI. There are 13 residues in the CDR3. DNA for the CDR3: TGTGCCAGCTCACGGGACACGACTTACGAGCAGTACTTC. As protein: CASSRDTTYEQYF.

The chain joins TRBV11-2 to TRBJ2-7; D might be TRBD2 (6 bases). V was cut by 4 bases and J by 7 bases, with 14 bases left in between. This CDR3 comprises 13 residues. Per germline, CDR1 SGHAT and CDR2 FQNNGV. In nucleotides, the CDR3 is TGTGCCAGCAGCTACTTGGGGGACTTTGAGCAGTACTTC. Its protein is CASSYLGDFEQYF. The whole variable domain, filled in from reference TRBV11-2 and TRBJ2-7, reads EAGVAQSPRYKIIEKRQSVAFWCNPISGHATLYWYQQILGQGPKLLIQFQNNGVVDDSQLPKDRFSAERLKGVDSTLKIQPAKLEDSAVYLCASSYLGDFEQYFGPGTRLTVT.

CDR3 DNA sequence: TGTGCCATTTCAGGGTCGGGAGAGACCCAGTACTTC. Residues: CAISGSGETQYF. The chain combines TRBV5-4 with TRBJ2-5; weak D call: TRBD1 (5 bases). The CDR3 spans 12 residues. CDR1 is SGHNT, CDR2 YYREEE, per germline (reference sequence). Trimming took off 9 bases at V and 4 bases at J, with 13 bases between the two ends.

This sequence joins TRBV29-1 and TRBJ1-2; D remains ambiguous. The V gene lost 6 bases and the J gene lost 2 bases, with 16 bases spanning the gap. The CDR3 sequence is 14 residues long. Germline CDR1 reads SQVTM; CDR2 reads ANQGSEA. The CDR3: CSVGAGHLNYGYTF. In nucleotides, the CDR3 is TGCAGCGTAGGAGCCGGTCACCTAAACTATGGCTACACCTTC.

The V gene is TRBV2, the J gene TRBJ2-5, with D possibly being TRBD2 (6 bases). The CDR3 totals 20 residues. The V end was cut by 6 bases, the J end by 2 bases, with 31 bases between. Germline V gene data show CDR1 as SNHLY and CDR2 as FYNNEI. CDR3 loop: CASREVFRRLALSGQETQYF. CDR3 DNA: TGTGCCAGCAGGGAGGTATTCAGGAGGCTAGCGCTCTCGGGGCAAGAGACCCAGTACTTC.

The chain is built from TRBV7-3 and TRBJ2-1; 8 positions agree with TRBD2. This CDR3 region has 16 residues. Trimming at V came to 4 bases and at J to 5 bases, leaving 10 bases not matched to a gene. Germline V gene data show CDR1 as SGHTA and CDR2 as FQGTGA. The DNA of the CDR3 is TGTGCCAGCAGCTCGAGTAGCGGGGCGGGAGACAATGAGCAGTTCTTC. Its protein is CASSSSSGAGDNEQFF.

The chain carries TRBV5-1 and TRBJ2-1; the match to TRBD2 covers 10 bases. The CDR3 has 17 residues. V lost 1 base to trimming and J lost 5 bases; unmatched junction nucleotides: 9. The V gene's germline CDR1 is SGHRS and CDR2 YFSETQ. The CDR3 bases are TGCGCCAGCAGCTTGACGGGAGCGGGGGGGCGAAACAATGAGCAGTTCTTC. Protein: CASSLTGAGGRNNEQFF.

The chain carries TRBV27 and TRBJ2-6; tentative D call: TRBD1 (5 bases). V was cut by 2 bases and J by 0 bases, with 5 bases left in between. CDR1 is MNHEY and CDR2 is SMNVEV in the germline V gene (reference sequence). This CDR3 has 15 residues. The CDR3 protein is CASSLRGSGANVLTF. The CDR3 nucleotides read TGTGCCAGCAGTTTAAGGGGCTCTGGGGCCAACGTCCTGACTTTC.

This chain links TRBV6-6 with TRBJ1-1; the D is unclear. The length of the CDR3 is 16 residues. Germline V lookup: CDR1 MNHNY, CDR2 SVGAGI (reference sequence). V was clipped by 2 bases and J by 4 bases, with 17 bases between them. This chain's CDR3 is CASSYPVGRGSTEAFF. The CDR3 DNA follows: TGTGCCAGCAGTTACCCCGTGGGTAGAGGGAGCACTGAAGCTTTCTTT.

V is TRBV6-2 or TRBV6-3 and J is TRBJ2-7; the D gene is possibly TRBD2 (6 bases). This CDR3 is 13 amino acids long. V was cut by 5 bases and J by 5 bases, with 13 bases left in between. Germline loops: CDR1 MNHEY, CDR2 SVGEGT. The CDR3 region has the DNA TGTGCCAGCAGTATAAGGGAGGCGAACGAGCAGTACTTC. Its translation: CASSIREANEQYF.

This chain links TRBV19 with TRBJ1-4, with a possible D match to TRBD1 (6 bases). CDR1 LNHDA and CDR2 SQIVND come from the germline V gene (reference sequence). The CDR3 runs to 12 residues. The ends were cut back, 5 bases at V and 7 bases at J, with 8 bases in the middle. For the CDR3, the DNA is TGTGCCAGTAGTTTGACAGGTGAAAAACTGTTTTTT. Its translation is CASSLTGEKLFF. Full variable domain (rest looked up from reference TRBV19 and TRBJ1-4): DGGITQSPKYLFRKEGQNVTLSCEQNLNHDAMYWYRQDPGQGLRLIYYSQIVNDFQKGDIAEGYSVSREKKESFPLTVTSAQKNPTAFYLCASSLTGEKLFFGSGTQLSVL.

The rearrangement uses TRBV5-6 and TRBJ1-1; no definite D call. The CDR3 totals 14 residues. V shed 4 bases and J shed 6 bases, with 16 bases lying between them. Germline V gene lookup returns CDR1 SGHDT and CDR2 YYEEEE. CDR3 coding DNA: TGTGCCAGCAGCCTCCGCCTCTCCGGGGCTGAAGCTTTCTTT. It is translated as CASSLRLSGAEAFF.

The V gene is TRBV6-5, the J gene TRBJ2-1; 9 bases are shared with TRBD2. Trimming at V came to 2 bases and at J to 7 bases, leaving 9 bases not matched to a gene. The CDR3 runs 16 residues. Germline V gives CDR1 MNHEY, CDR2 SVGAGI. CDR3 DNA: TGTGCCAGCAGTTACCCGACTAGCGGAGGGGGTAATGAGCAGTTCTTC. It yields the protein CASSYPTSGGGNEQFF.

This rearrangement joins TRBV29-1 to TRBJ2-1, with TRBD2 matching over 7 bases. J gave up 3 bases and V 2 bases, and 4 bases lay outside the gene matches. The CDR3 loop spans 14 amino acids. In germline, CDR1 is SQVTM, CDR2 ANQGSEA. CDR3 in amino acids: CSVEWLADYNEQFF. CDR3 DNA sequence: TGCAGCGTTGAATGGCTAGCGGACTACAATGAGCAGTTCTTC.

This CDR3 is CASSSPPGGASSTGELFF. The DNA for the CDR3 is TGTGCCAGCAGCTCCCCGCCTGGGGGGGCGTCTAGCACCGGGGAGCTGTTTTTT. The rearrangement links TRBV7-3 to TRBJ2-2; perhaps TRBD2 as D (7 bases). The CDR3 is 18 amino acids. Per the germline V gene, CDR1 is SGHTA and CDR2 is FQGTGA. V lost 4 bases and J lost 4, with 22 bases in between.

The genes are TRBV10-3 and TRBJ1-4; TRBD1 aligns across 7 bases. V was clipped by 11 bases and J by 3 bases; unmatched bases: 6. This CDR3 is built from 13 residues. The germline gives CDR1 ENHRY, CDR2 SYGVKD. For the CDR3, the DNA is TGTGCCTCAAGAGGACAGGCTAATGAAAAACTGTTTTTT. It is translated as CASRGQANEKLFF.

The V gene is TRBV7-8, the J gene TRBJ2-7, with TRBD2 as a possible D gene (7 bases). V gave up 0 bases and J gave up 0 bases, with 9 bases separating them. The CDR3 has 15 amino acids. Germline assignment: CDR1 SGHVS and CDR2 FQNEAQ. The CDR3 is CASSLAGGGSYEQYF. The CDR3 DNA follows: TGTGCCAGCAGCTTAGCGGGAGGGGGCTCCTACGAGCAGTACTTC.